This T cell receptor beta chain was obtained from a study of shared clonotypes between healthy human individuals (TCRdb year 2020). Broadly, across the study: The cohort comprised a couple of women and a few men aged 18 to 49 years. For each donor, CD4 naive and CD4 memory were each given three plates, CD8 naive was given two plates, and CD8 memory was given one plate. Blood TCR repertoires of a handful of healthy adults were deeply sequenced to estimate repertoire size and the extent of clonotype sharing between individuals. To increase sequencing depth and limit assay-specific biases, TCR repertoire library preparation and sequencing were carried out by different laboratories using diverse techniques. Between about 0.85 and 9.5 billion PBMCs per donor were obtained by leukapheresis.

Using the deep immunoSEQ assay, multiplex PCR amplified TCR CDR3 regions from genomic DNA. Extracted genomic DNA from each cell subset was spread evenly across all wells of several immunoSEQ 96-well plates, with each plate serving as a replicate. For sorted subsets, around 0.2 ug of genomic DNA, equivalent to 25,000 to 30,000 T cell genomes, went into each replicate PCR. Purified libraries were quantified with a Qubit 3.0 fluorometer, sized on a Bioanalyzer 2100, and re-quantified with the KAPA Library Quantification kit. A separate single-read 150-cycle Illumina NextSeq 550 flow cell was used to sequence each immunoSEQ 96-well plate. On the authors' methods: Because the immunoSEQ output held only junctional sequences and lacked quality scores, the filtering could not match the filtering applied to full-length reads. Sequences were annotated with PyIR, a Python wrapper for IgBLAST v1.9, using IMGT germline references to assign V/J genes and CDR3. Reads were filtered out if the reads had weak V/J assignments (E-value above 1e-6), no CDR3, stop codons, out-of-frame junctions, or ambiguous translated residues. A V3J clonotype was defined by an identical inferred V gene, J gene, and CDR3 amino acid sequence. The percentage overlap between two repertoires was calculated by dividing the number of shared unique clonotypes by the size of the smaller repertoire. Repertoire richness was assessed with RTK rarefaction, the Chao1 estimator, and Recon v2.1 estimates of unobserved clonotypes. Generation probabilities for all TCRbeta clonotypes obtained by the gDNA method from a handful of donors were computed using OLGA. In its TCRdb copy, this immuneACCESS table keeps in-frame sequences only and misses some clones. Where compared with another copy, unresolved V genes explain less than half of these, and the others have no known cause. The V and J calls and clone size come from that table; D and trimming were worked out from the DNA. This sample is represented by more than 500,000 clones; more than 95% of them were singletons. Approximately 0.06% of the sample belongs to the ten largest clones.

The donors were healthy, HIV-negative adults who had no recently reported acute infections or vaccinations. Every donor was a Caucasian adult living in Nashville, Tennessee, USA. CD4+ T cells were enriched by magnetic negative selection; naive cells were then positively selected on CD45RA, and the negative fraction formed the memory subset. After blood collection by leukapheresis, PBMCs were isolated using Ficoll-Histopaque density gradient centrifugation and then cryopreserved in the vapor phase of liquid nitrogen. Analytical flow cytometry was used to check the purity and quantity of each magnetically sorted T cell population. Genomic DNA was isolated from each sorted fraction and quantified by UV absorbance on a Nanodrop 2000c. Results and caveats for the whole study, not just this receptor: Only blood was sampled, and tissue TCR repertoires likely differ from those in blood. Based on pairwise subsampling, the degree of clonotype sharing among donors was expected to be affected by sequencing depth. When a handful of donors were compared, the shared fraction of clonotypes was about 5% for naive CD4, 3.5% to 4% for naive CD8, 2.3% for memory CD4, and less than 0.45% for memory CD8. Rarefaction of sorted-subset datasets indicated incomplete sequencing despite the large sequencing depth. The small number of donors limited the genetic and exposure-history diversity represented. Clonotypes shared by all four sorted-subset donors showed higher generation probabilities than non-shared clonotypes. Naive subsets generally had larger estimated clonotype richness than memory subsets.

Concerning this clone: Its target antigen remains unknown. Within one base of it there is no much larger clone, and no base qualities were kept.

CDR1 is given as SEHNR and CDR2 as FQNEAQ, both from the germline V gene (reference sequence). Trimming removed 2 bases from V and 4 bases from J; the gene matches leave 4 bases unexplained. From its cysteine to its phenylalanine, the CDR3 spans 15 amino acids. The read is trimmed to its CDR3 DNA, 45 bases read in frame from base 1. The sample taken for sequencing was naive CD4+ T cells sorted from blood. This specimen's cell subset or site label, per the study, means: CD45RA+ positively selected. The TCR was taken from a woman under 40 in good health. The V gene is TRBV7-9 and the J gene is TRBJ2-1, with TRBD1 matching 8 junction bases. The bases read TGTGCCAGCAGCTTAAGCAGGGGGCGATACAATGAGCAGTTCTTC. Its amino acids are CASSLSRGRYNEQFF. Here the CDR3 is joined to the reference TRBV7-9 and TRBJ2-1 genes, and the full variable domain is: DTGVSQNPRHKITKRGQNVTFRCDPISEHNRLYWYRQTLGQGPEFLTYFQNEAQLEKSRLLSDRFSAERPKGSFSTLEIQRTEQGDSAMYLCASSLSRGRYNEQFFGPGTRLTVL.